The 21 T cell receptor beta chains presented below share a single source sample, sequenced in a study of shared clonotypes between healthy human individuals. The assay was immunoSEQ multiplex PCR, and TCRdb's table has in-frame clones only and misses some. The sample includes about half a million clones, 70% to 85% seen only once; the top ten take around 12%. Sample: PBMCs. These receptors originate from a woman aged 35 to 49 in good health. Some clones in this sample may be carry-over from other donors' samples.

The rearrangement links TRBV9 to TRBJ2-2, with D perhaps matching TRBD2 (6 bases). CDR3 size: 17 residues. Germline values: CDR1 SGDLS, CDR2 YYNGEE. The V end lost 2 bases, the J end lost 5 bases, and 19 bases lay between the germline ends. The CDR3 nucleotides are TGTGCCAGCAGCGTGGGTCCGTCGGTAGCGGTAACCGGGGAGCTGTTTTTT. Protein sequence: CASSVGPSVAVTGELFF. Together with reference TRBV9 and TRBJ2-2, the CDR3 gives the full variable domain: DSGVTQTPKHLITATGQRVTLRCSPRSGDLSVYWYQQSLDQGLQFLIQYYNGEERAKGNILERFSAQQFPDLHSELNLSSLELGDSALYFCASSVGPSVAVTGELFFGEGSRLTVL.

This clone turned up a few times. The chain links TRBV15 to TRBJ2-1; 11 bases fit TRBD2. This CDR3 is 16 amino acids long. Per germline, CDR1 LNHNV and CDR2 YYDKDF (reference sequence). V was clipped by 1 base and J by 2 bases; unmatched bases: 1. The CDR3 DNA is TGTGCCACCAGCAGAGGTAGCGGGAGGGCCTACAATGAGCAGTTCTTC. It yields the protein CATSRGSGRAYNEQFF. Together with reference TRBV15 and TRBJ2-1, the CDR3 gives the full variable domain: DAMVIQNPRYQVTQFGKPVTLSCSQTLNHNVMYWYQQKSSQAPKLLFHYYDKDFNNEADTPDNFQSRRPNTSFCFLDIRSPGLGDTAMYLCATSRGSGRAYNEQFFGPGTRLTVL.

The V call is TRBV7-8, the J call TRBJ1-4; TRBD1 is a possible D gene (5 bases). Germline V gives CDR1 SGHVS, CDR2 FQNEAQ. CDR3 length equals 14 residues. V dropped 2 bases and J dropped 6 bases, with 10 bases sitting between them. CDR3 protein: CASSLQGRDEKLFF. CDR3 nucleotide sequence: TGTGCCAGCAGCTTACAGGGTCGGGATGAAAAACTGTTTTTT.

The CDR3 coding sequence is TGCGCCAGCAGTGGGACAGGGGATGAAAAACTGTTTTTT. Protein: CASSGTGDEKLFF. The V gene is TRBV10-2, the J gene TRBJ1-4; TRBD1 aligns across 9 bases. Germline lookup yields CDR1 WSHSY and CDR2 SAAADI. The CDR3 totals 13 residues. The trim removed 4 bases at V and 6 bases at J, leaving 0 bases unmatched.

The genes are TRBV29-1 and TRBJ2-5; D unclear. The end of the DNA fits TRBJ2-7 better, so the J call may be wrong. Germline V lookup: CDR1 SQVTM, CDR2 ANQGSEA. This CDR3 has 13 amino acids. CDR3 nucleotide sequence: TGCAGCGTTGAAGGGCAGACGGACTACGAGCAGTACTTC. It specifies CSVEGQTDYEQYF.

This sequence joins TRBV4-1 and TRBJ2-5; TRBD1 agrees at 7 bases. This CDR3 region has 15 residues. V shed 2 bases and J 1 base; nucleotides not matched to a gene: 4. Germline V gene sequence: CDR1 MGHRA, CDR2 YSYEKL. CDR3 sequence: CASSQPRTGQETQYF. As DNA, the CDR3 is TGCGCCAGCAGCCAACCCCGGACAGGCCAAGAGACCCAGTACTTC.

The chain links TRBV11-3 to TRBJ2-3; 8 positions match TRBD1. This CDR3 has 15 amino acids. Germline CDR1 reads SGHNT; CDR2 reads YENEEA. V lost 5 bases, J lost 4 bases, and 8 bases stayed unmatched. In DNA form, the CDR3 reads TGTGCCAGCAGCGTCCAGGGGGCATTATCAGATACGCAGTATTTT. Protein product: CASSVQGALSDTQYF.

This chain links TRBV11-3 with TRBJ2-1; 7 nucleotides match TRBD2. Germline assignment: CDR1 SGHNT and CDR2 YENEEA. There are 15 residues in the CDR3. Trimming cost V 1 base and J 9 bases; bases outside gene matches: 9. The CDR3 sequence is CASSLGGRELTEQFF. The DNA of the CDR3 is TGTGCCAGCAGCTTAGGAGGGAGGGAATTAACTGAGCAGTTCTTC. Complete variable domain (other parts from reference TRBV11-3 and TRBJ2-1): EAGVVQSPRYKIIEKKQPVAFWCNPISGHNTLYWYLQNLGQGPELLIRYENEEAVDDSQLPKDRFSAERLKGVDSTLKIQPAELGDSAVYLCASSLGGRELTEQFFGPGTRLTVL.

Details on this clone: A junction end diverges from the germline sequence, so it may reflect a read error. The gene calls are TRBV30 and TRBJ1-5; tentatively, D is TRBD1 (5 bases). The CDR3 sequence is 12 residues long. From germline, CDR1 is GTSNPN and CDR2 SVGIG (reference sequence). CDR3 loop: CAWNRGREPQHF. The CDR3 nucleotides are TGTGCCTGGAATCGGGGGAGGGAGCCCCAGCACTTT. The full variable domain, its missing parts supplied by reference TRBV30 and TRBJ1-5, is SQTIHQWPATLVQPVGSPLSLECTVEGTSNPNLYWYRQAAGRGLQLLFYSVGIGQISSEVPQNLSASRPQDRQFILSSKKLLLSDSGFYLCAWNRGREPQHFGDGTRLSIL.

The chain recombines TRBV10-2 with TRBJ2-3, with 7 bases aligning to TRBD2. Germline CDR1 WSHSY, CDR2 SAAADI. J gave up 6 bases and V 3 bases, and 12 bases lay outside the gene matches. This CDR3 comprises 16 residues. The CDR3 sequence: CASSDGSRGSRDTQYF. As DNA, the CDR3 is TGCGCCAGCAGTGATGGGTCGCGGGGGTCTAGGGATACGCAGTATTTT.

The chain carries TRBV5-1 and TRBJ1-6; D not certain. The V end was cut by 0 bases, the J end by 7 bases, with 8 bases between. The germline gives CDR1 SGHRS, CDR2 YFSETQ. This CDR3 is built from 14 residues. CDR3 DNA sequence: TGCGCCAGCAGCTTGGGGGAAAGGAATTCACCCCTCCACTTT. Its translation is CASSLGERNSPLHF.

V gene TRBV9 combines with J gene TRBJ2-3, with unresolved D. Germline V gene sequence: CDR1 SGDLS, CDR2 YYNGEE. CDR3 length: 16 residues. Deletions cut 0 bases from V and 0 bases from J, with 11 bases between. The DNA of the CDR3 is TGTGCCAGCAGCGTAGAGTCAACTTCTAGCACAGATACGCAGTATTTT. Residues: CASSVESTSSTDTQYF. Full variable domain (rest looked up from reference TRBV9 and TRBJ2-3): DSGVTQTPKHLITATGQRVTLRCSPRSGDLSVYWYQQSLDQGLQFLIQYYNGEERAKGNILERFSAQQFPDLHSELNLSSLELGDSALYFCASSVESTSSTDTQYFGPGTRLTVL.

The CDR3 loop is CASSSYPTGTIYNEQFF. The DNA of the CDR3 is TGTGCCAGCAGCTCTTATCCCACTGGGACCATCTACAATGAGCAGTTCTTC. The chain employs TRBV7-9 and TRBJ2-1; perhaps D is TRBD1 or TRBD2 (5 bases each). Germline CDR1 reads SEHNR; CDR2 reads FQNEAQ (reference sequence). CDR3 size: 17 residues. Trimming removed 4 bases at V and 3 bases at J, with 19 bases between.

This chain links TRBV5-1 with TRBJ2-2; 14 nucleotides match TRBD2. Germline CDR1 and CDR2: SGHRS and YFSETQ. The length of the CDR3 is 16 residues. The J segment lost 3 bases and the V segment lost 4 bases, leaving 2 bases of the junction unmatched. CDR3 in amino acids: CASSRLAGGDTGELFF. In DNA, the CDR3 is TGCGCCAGCAGCCGACTAGCGGGAGGGGACACCGGGGAGCTGTTTTTT. The whole variable domain, filled in from reference TRBV5-1 and TRBJ2-2, reads KAGVTQTPRYLIKTRGQQVTLSCSPISGHRSVSWYQQTPGQGLQFLFEYFSETQRNKGNFPGRFSGRQFSNSRSEMNVSTLELGDSALYLCASSRLAGGDTGELFFGEGSRLTVL.

This rearrangement joins TRBV6-4 to TRBJ2-1; 7 positions agree with TRBD2. Per germline, CDR1 MRHNA and CDR2 SNTAGT. The CDR3 runs 15 residues. V lost 4 bases and J lost 7; bases outside the gene matches: 10. CDR3 nucleotides: TGTGCCAGCAGTGTGGCGGGAGAGGGCGGGAATGAGCAGTTCTTC. Translated, it gives CASSVAGEGGNEQFF.

Only one count was recorded for this clone. The V gene is TRBV29-1, the J gene TRBJ1-2; no reliable D call. Trimming removed 3 bases from V and 2 bases from J, with 16 bases in between. Germline CDR1 reads SQVTM; CDR2 reads ANQGSEA. This CDR3 contains 15 residues. The CDR3 is CSVESMPYGNYGYTF. CDR3 nucleotide sequence: TGCAGCGTTGAGTCTATGCCCTACGGGAACTATGGCTACACCTTC.

With respect to this clone: A read error is the likely source, as a far larger clone sits one nucleotide away. The CDR3 here is CASSLGRLSNQPQRF. CDR3 in DNA: TGTGCCAGCAGTTTAGGCAGGCTTAGCAATCAGCCCCAGCGTTTT. The chain couples TRBV28 to TRBJ1-5; no reliable D call. Germline V CDR1 and CDR2: MDHEN, SYDVKM. The CDR3 consists of 15 residues.

The rearrangement joins TRBV2 to TRBJ2-5; a weak D match, TRBD1 (5 bases). The CDR3 spans 13 residues. Per germline, CDR1 SNHLY and CDR2 FYNNEI. The V and J ends lost 2 bases and 4 bases respectively, with 8 bases between them. The CDR3 here is CASSEYGAETQYF. The CDR3 DNA follows: TGTGCCAGCAGTGAATATGGGGCAGAGACCCAGTACTTC.

A word on this clone: A read error is likely here: a far larger clone is one base away. This chain connects TRBV4-2 to TRBJ1-1, with D maybe TRBD1 (6 bases). The CDR3 runs to 14 residues. CDR1 is LGHNA and CDR2 is YNFKEQ in the germline V gene. This CDR3 is CASGQGLDSQGAFF. The CDR3 coding sequence is TGTGCCAGCGGCCAAGGCCTGGACAGCCAGGGGGCTTTCTTT.

Regarding this clone: A far more abundant clone sits one base away, making this likely a read error. The chain carries TRBV30 and TRBJ1-2; no definite D call. CDR3 size: 12 residues. Trimming left V 4 bases short and J 8 bases short, with 14 bases between. Germline loops: CDR1 GTSNPN, CDR2 SVGIG (reference sequence). The CDR3 reads CAWTVDGGGYTF. CDR3 bases: TGTGCCTGGACCGTGGACGGCGGAGGCTACACCTTC.

The V call is TRBV4-3, the J call TRBJ2-5; D unclear. V was shortened by 0 bases and J by 5 bases, with 7 bases between the two germline ends. The CDR3 totals 13 residues. CDR1 LGHNA and CDR2 YSLEER come from the germline V gene. The CDR3 coding sequence is TGCGCCAGCAGCCAAGATCCCAAGGAGACCCAGTACTTC. Translated: CASSQDPKETQYF.